The following is a T cell receptor (beta chain) sequence with its context. The ends were cut back, 3 bases at V and 2 bases at J, with 8 bases in the middle. The CDR3 has 13 residues. As processed by the authors: Scientists estimated how many nucleated cells there were by amplifying reference gene primers. Libraries were prepared by immunoSEQ multiplex PCR; TCRdb keeps only in-frame clonotypes and omits some of them. Clone size and V and J calls were adopted from that table, with D and trimming inferred from the DNA. The sample holds tens of thousands of clones; 77% are singletons and the top ten take 25% to 40%. The data are from a study of blood T cell repertoires in COVID-19. The overall study: Collection of acute and convalescent COVID-19 samples took place in the United States, Italy and Spain. PBMCs, B-cell-depleted T cells, or T cells were the source of the cDNA or gDNA that made up the material.

The clonotype comes from a human donor in a cohort sampled during active COVID-19. The rearrangement links TRBV12-3 or TRBV12-4 to TRBJ2-7; D is undetermined. The specimen was peripheral blood. The CDR3 bases are TGTGCCAGCAGTTTCGAGATTCCCTACGAGCAGTACTTC. Its protein is CASSFEIPYEQYF.